This T cell receptor (beta chain) was observed in a study of cytomegalovirus exposure and HLA in healthy donors (dated by TCRdb to between 2016 and 2019). Background on the whole study: In an earlier analysis of some 550 of the donors, roughly 300 Gb of sequence data and some 120 million unique TCR beta sequences from about 190 million T cells were reported. HLA typing included class I and class II loci at four-digit resolution. The study combined high-throughput TCR immunosequencing, statistical association of individual TCRs with disease status, and machine learning to predict cytomegalovirus infection status. Genome-wide SNP genotypes for about 65% of the 666 donors were used in a later genetic analysis, which treated that subset as a discovery cohort. An early release covering 500 to 750 HLA-typed donors comprised approximately 290 gigabases of sequencing data and 85 million to 100 million unique TCR sequences. Because of strong linkage in the cohort, four or five DR-DQ haplotypes were treated as single units for association and clustering. Among the approximately 420 genotyped donors, around 81% belonged to the genetic ancestry cluster associated with self-reported Caucasian donors. The study aimed to test whether cataloging public T cell receptors could reveal signatures of past pathogen exposure. Using immunosequencing, the study profiled T cell repertoires from fewer than 700 subjects and related those repertoires to cytomegalovirus serostatus. To study patterns of TCR occurrence, a later analysis re-analyzed previously published TCR beta repertoires from 666 donors and added high-resolution HLA genotyping. The number of donors typed differed by locus, with 629-630 for A, B, C, DRB1 and DQB1, 522 for DQA1, about 610 for DPA1, and over 400 for DPB1. In addition to the first cohort of 666 subjects, a separate validation cohort of 130 or so different subjects was used. Every repertoire in the discovery cohort had been generated on one and the same sequencing platform. An earlier analysis of around 580 of the donors used high-throughput TCR beta sequencing to judge whether each TCR beta V gene segment behaved as functional or pseudogenic. The later analysis used no new phenotypic data to find candidate immune exposures, relying instead on TCR beta sequences and their occurrence across donors. Alongside the repertoire data, information on donor age, sex, ethnicity and CMV serostatus was compiled. Among about 400 genotyped donors of the cohort, an average of around 240,000 unique TCR beta nucleotide sequences was sequenced per donor, of which about 20% were non-productive. Study-wide findings and limitations: The study gave a list of some 150 TCR beta chains associated with cytomegalovirus. Cytomegalovirus status was reported to be diagnosed by the classifier with high specificity and sensitivity in both the original and validation cohorts. A later analysis found that HLA-associated TCR beta chains were more clonally expanded and had lower generation probabilities than equally common non-associated chains. Strong co-occurrence of HLA alleles, especially DR and DQ, made assigning TCR associations to individual alleles difficult. The cohort was sequenced for TCR beta chains only, and without alpha or paired-chain data the features that could be detected were limited. Correlated functional status among segregating V segments might be attributable to linkage disequilibrium, but an unknown experimental factor could not be ruled out. In a later analysis, several top co-occurrence clusters were reported to appear linked to parvovirus B19, influenza, CMV and Epstein-Barr virus. The 87-base-pair reads could not distinguish some IMGT-functional V segments, including TRBV6-2 and TRBV6-3, so those segments were excluded. Most TCR sequences were seen in very few donors, while some public TCRs were found in many individuals. Broadly in line with IMGT annotations, most TCR beta V segments showed up in productive rearrangements about 87% or about 30% of the time in an earlier analysis of a few hundred of the donors. Because HLA typing was unavailable for some donors at each locus, only the typed subset was used in association tests. For the cohort, immune exposure information was limited to CMV serostatus. The sequencing pipeline was judged likely to have produced a cluster of highly shared sequence variants as a technical artifact. A few of the identified cytomegalovirus-associated TCR beta chains were confirmed in vitro to be specific for cytomegalovirus antigens. A later genetic analysis associated a missense DCLRE1C variant with V-gene and J-gene trimming of TCR beta chains, and an independent cohort replicated the association. A further reported finding was that TCR beta sequences accurately predicted the HLA-A and HLA-B alleles for most subjects in the first cohort. A later genetic analysis reported fewer N-insertions in productive TCRs among donors in an Asian-associated ancestry cluster than the roughly 650-donor mean. At a false discovery rate of 0.05, a later analysis linked approximately 18,000 TCR beta sequences to specific HLA alleles. The authors suggested that the approach could potentially be generalized to other disease states and immunological phenotypes. Because counts were too low, approximately 18 rarely observed V segments, including chromosome 9 orphons, were excluded from the earlier analysis of 587 of the donors. In a later analysis, most CMV-associated TCR beta chains were found to appear HLA-restricted, with HLA associations seemingly driven largely by CMV exposure. According to a later analysis, TCR association rates differed among HLA loci, with DRB1 alleles showing the most associated TCRs and HLA-C alleles showing the fewest. Roughly uniform sequencing depth across donors was assumed in presence/absence analyses, although this assumption may not hold.

Spanning cysteine to phenylalanine, the CDR3 consists of 13 amino acids. Only the CDR3 DNA stays, 39 bases, in frame from base 1. At the junction V is shortened by 9 bases and J by 4 bases; bases outside the gene matches: 5. Taken from the germline V gene, the CDR1 and CDR2 loops are SGHDN and FVKESK. There are a few counts of this clone. Its target antigen remains unknown. It has no much larger one-base neighbor in the sample; base qualities were not kept. Receptors were amplified or captured by the immunoSEQ multiplex PCR assay. The multiplex PCR relied on a mix of 60 forward primers for TCR Vbeta segments and 13 reverse primers for TCR Jbeta segments. The CDR3 region of rearranged TCR beta genes was amplified from genomic DNA by a multiplex PCR assay. The amplified TCR beta libraries were sequenced on the Illumina HiSeq System as 87-base-pair reads. The original methods were these. A later analysis counted around 72 million unique TCR beta chains across the 550 to 800 repertoires, and some 12 million of these chains were shared by at least two donors. Raw reads were error-corrected and collapsed into unique sequences with a nearest-neighbor algorithm that merged closely related sequences to remove PCR and sequencing errors. Alignment of CDR3 sequences to IMGT reference sequences was used to assign V, D and J gene segments. Each retained sequence needed at least a six-nucleotide match to both a V gene segment and a J gene segment. A rearrangement counted as productive if the CDR3 had no stop codons and remained in frame with V and J, and every other rearrangement counted as non-productive. Following IMGT convention, CDR3 was defined as the stretch from the second conserved V-encoded cysteine up to the conserved J-encoded phenylalanine. In an earlier analysis of 550 to 650 of the donors, sequences lacking an unambiguous match to a single V gene segment were excluded. In an earlier analysis of approximately 590 of the donors, V segments were called functional above 56.7% productive rearrangements and were called segregating when the between-donor standard deviation exceeded 5%. A statistical classification framework was developed to diagnose cytomegalovirus status using the catalog of TCR beta chain sequences. In a later analysis, TCR nucleotide sequences were compared against IMGT/GENE-DB human TR gene sequences so that V and J genes could be assigned. The TCRdist pipeline was used in a later analysis to assign CDR3 sequences and most-parsimonious VDJ recombination scenarios. In a later analysis, every TCR beta chain was defined by the combination of its CDR3 amino acid sequence and its V-gene family, and reads without a unique V-gene family were dropped. A later analysis removed 592 highly shared, low-generation-probability nucleotide sequences to deal with suspected cross-contamination and a sequencing artifact. In a later analysis, a clonal expansion index for each public chain was calculated from normalized within-repertoire ranks of inferred template counts. In a later analysis, generation probabilities were computed using a VDJ recombination model fitted to out-of-frame rearrangements, and the results were checked against IGoR. In a later analysis, hypergeometric tests were used to score TCR-TCR, TCR-HLA and TCR-CMV co-occurrence, with a repertoire-size bias correction applied to TCR pairs. To estimate false discovery rates, a later analysis permuted the HLA or CMV assignments 20 times. In a later analysis, co-occurring TCRs were grouped using DBSCAN, with TCRdist sequence similarity added in when clustering inside HLA-allele-positive subsets. Repertoires with fewer than 30,000 or more than 120,000 public chains were left out of co-occurrence clustering, as were five repertoires with anomalous nucleotide sharing. TCRdb took over this immuneACCESS table, retaining in-frame rearrangements with V and J assigned. Such tables are incomplete; in checked studies, under half of the missing clones stem from an unresolved V gene, and the remainder is unexplained. V, J and clone size were drawn from that table, and D and trimming were deduced from the DNA. The sample profile shows 120,000 to 150,000 clones; over 75% of them were found once. Of the sample, less than 2% is held by the ten largest clones.

The cohort was made up of several hundred healthy bone marrow donors. Cohort members were all nominally healthy when sampled, although unrecorded immune exposures were likely present. The donor was CMV seronegative and was included in the group of a few hundred seronegative cohort members. A peripheral blood sample was provided by each donor, and peripheral blood mononuclear cells were used for TCR beta sequencing. Genomic DNA extraction from the blood cell samples was performed with the Qiagen DNeasy Blood Extraction Kit. Sequenced: PBMCs. The rearranged chain carries TRBV14 and TRBJ1-4, and TRBD1 matches 7 of the central bases. The clonotype was recovered from a man between 35 and 55 years old in good health and CMV-seronegative. The nucleotide sequence reads as follows: TGTGCCAGTCGGGACAGCCTTAATGAAAAACTGTTTTTT. This codes for CASRDSLNEKLFF.